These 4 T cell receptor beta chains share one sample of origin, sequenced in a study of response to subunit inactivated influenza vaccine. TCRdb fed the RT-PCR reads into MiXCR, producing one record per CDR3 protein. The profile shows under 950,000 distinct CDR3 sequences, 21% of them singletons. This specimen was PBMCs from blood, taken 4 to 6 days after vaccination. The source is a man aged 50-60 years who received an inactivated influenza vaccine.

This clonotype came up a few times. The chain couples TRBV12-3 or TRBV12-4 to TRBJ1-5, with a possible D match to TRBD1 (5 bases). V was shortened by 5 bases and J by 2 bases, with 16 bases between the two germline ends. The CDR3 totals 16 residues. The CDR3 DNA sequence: TGTGCCAGCAGTCCCCGGGCCCTAGGGGGCAATCAGCCCCAGCATTTT. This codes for CASSPRALGGNQPQHF.

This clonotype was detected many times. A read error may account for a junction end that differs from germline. Written as DNA, the CDR3 is TGTGCCAGCAGCTTAGCTGTGAACACTGAAGCTTTCTTT. Protein: CASSLAVNTEAFF. The chain joins TRBV5-1 to TRBJ1-1; no clear D. In germline, CDR1 is SGHRS, CDR2 YFSETQ. The length of the CDR3 is 13 residues. Full variable domain (missing parts from reference TRBV5-1 and TRBJ1-1): KAGVTQTPRYLIKTRGQQVTLSCSPISGHRSVSWYQQTPGQGLQFLFEYFSETQRNKGNFPGRFSGRQFSNSRSEMNVSTLELGDSALYLCASSLAVNTEAFFGQGTRLTVV.

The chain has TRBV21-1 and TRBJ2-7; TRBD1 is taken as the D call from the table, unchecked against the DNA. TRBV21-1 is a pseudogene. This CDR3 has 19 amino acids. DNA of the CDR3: TGTGCCAGCAGCAAAGACCAGGGGGGTGTGCAGGGGGAATCCTACGAGCAGTACTTC. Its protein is CASSKDQGGVQGESYEQYF.

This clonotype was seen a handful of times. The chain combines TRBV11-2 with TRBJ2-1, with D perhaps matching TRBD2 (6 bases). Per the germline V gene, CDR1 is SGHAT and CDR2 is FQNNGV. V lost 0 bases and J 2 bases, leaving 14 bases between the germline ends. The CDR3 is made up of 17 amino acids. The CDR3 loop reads CASSLEGPGLPYNEQFF. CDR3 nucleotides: TGTGCCAGCAGCTTAGAGGGTCCGGGACTCCCCTACAATGAGCAGTTCTTC.